This T cell receptor (beta chain) was found in a study of T cell changes during pregnancy in multiple sclerosis. Clones were read by immunoSEQ multiplex PCR, and TCRdb kept only the in-frame ones, dropping some. Of some 24,000 clones in the sample, more than 85% were seen once. Per germline, CDR1 SQVTM and CDR2 ANQGSEA. There are 14 residues in the CDR3. V lost 7 bases, J lost 2 bases, and 8 bases stayed unmatched. The V and J genes are TRBV29-1 and TRBJ2-3, with 8 bases lining up with TRBD1. The sequencing used CD4+ T cells from peripheral blood mononuclear cells, collected in the second trimester of pregnancy. This sequence was found in a female donor in good health, enrolled as a control in a pregnancy study. DNA for the CDR3: TGCAGCGGCAGGGGGCTAGCCGCCACAGATACGCAGTATTTT. Translating gives CSGRGLAATDTQYF.